The clone carrying this T cell receptor (beta chain) came up a few times. Its antigen remains unknown. Total RNA was isolated from each sample in quantities of at least 5 micrograms. The data derive from a study of blood T cells in healthy people across ages. Study background: Template switching retrieved approximately one barcoded beta molecule for each two T cells. General study findings and limits: Donor CMV infection status was unknown, possibly confounding age-related changes in expanded clonotypes.

The authors ran a second PCR of about 6 to 11 cycles using a sample-barcoded 5' primer and a J-beta primer mix. One entry per CDR3 protein, called by TCRdb with MiXCR from the 5' RACE reads. The table includes roughly 900,000 distinct CDR3 sequences, roughly 26% detected once. Sequencing was carried out using blood. This clonotype originated in a woman at least 80 years old in good health.

The CDR3 nucleotides are TGTGCCAGCACCGGAGGGGTCCGGAATGAAAAACTGTTTTTT. This gives the protein CASTGGVRNEKLFF. The chain carries TRBV5-5 and TRBJ1-4; perhaps TRBD1 as D (5 bases). Germline lookup yields CDR1 SGHKS and CDR2 YYEKEE (reference sequence). The CDR3 sequence is 14 residues long. Trimming cost V 6 bases and J 5 bases, with 14 bases left between them.